One and the same sample provided the 17 T cell receptor beta chains below, sequenced in a study of tumor-infiltrating lymphocytes in localized non-small cell lung cancer. This table comes from immunoSEQ multiplex PCR, and its TCRdb copy is limited to in-frame clones, with some not included. Of 6,000 or so clones listed, around 65% are singletons. The specimen was uninvolved lung tissue not adjacent to the tumor. The receptors here all came from a human donor with non-small cell lung cancer.

V and J are TRBV5-4 and TRBJ2-2; D not resolved. This CDR3 has 12 residues. Per germline, CDR1 SGHNT and CDR2 YYREEE (reference sequence). V lost 2 bases and J lost 6, with 5 bases in between. The CDR3 here is CASSFEAGELFF. The CDR3 DNA reads as TGTGCCAGCAGCTTCGAGGCCGGGGAGCTGTTTTTT.

This clone showed up just a few times. This sequence joins TRBV14 and TRBJ1-2; D is possibly TRBD1 (6 bases). Trimming removed 4 bases from V and 6 bases from J, with 21 bases in between. This CDR3 spans 16 amino acids. Germline CDR1 reads SGHDN; CDR2 reads FVKESK. CDR3 loop: CASSLLAGATSDGYTF. The CDR3 DNA reads TGTGCCAGCAGCCTCCTGGCGGGGGCTACCTCCGATGGCTACACCTTC.

The chain has TRBV2 and TRBJ2-2; D might be TRBD2 (6 bases). Trimming left V 6 bases short and J 3 bases short, with 11 bases between. The CDR3 contains 14 residues. CDR1 and CDR2 (germline): SNHLY, FYNNEI. The CDR3 region has the DNA TGTGCCAGCAGGCACCGGGACTACACCGGGGAGCTGTTTTTT. Encoded protein: CASRHRDYTGELFF.

By sample share, this clone is medium-sized (0.01 to 0.1%). The V and J genes are TRBV30 and TRBJ2-2; D is undetermined. Germline-derived CDR1 and CDR2 are GTSNPN and SVGIG (reference sequence). The V and J ends lost 2 bases and 3 bases respectively, with 7 bases between them. The CDR3 consists of 13 residues. For the CDR3, the DNA is TGTGCCTGGAGTCCTGACTACACCGGGGAGCTGTTTTTT. Encoded protein: CAWSPDYTGELFF.

V usage is TRBV9 and J usage is TRBJ1-3; 10 positions agree with TRBD1. Germline CDR1 is SGDLS and CDR2 is YYNGEE. The length of the CDR3 is 15 residues. V lost 3 bases to trimming and J lost 0 bases; unmatched junction nucleotides: 0. The CDR3 DNA follows: TGTGCCAGCAGCGGGACAGGGGGCTCTGGAAACACCATATATTTT. Translation gives CASSGTGGSGNTIYF.

The J gene is TRBJ1-2, the V gene TRBV11-1; tentative D call: TRBD1 (5 bases). The CDR3 loop spans 14 amino acids. Germline-derived CDR1 and CDR2 are SGHAT and FQDESV (reference sequence). V was pared by 3 bases and J by 5 bases, with 13 bases between. This CDR3 reads CASSFVEQVYGYTF. The CDR3 coding sequence is TGTGCCAGCAGCTTCGTGGAACAGGTTTATGGCTACACCTTC.

This clone was seen a few times. The chain is built from TRBV30 and TRBJ1-1, with unresolved D. The CDR3 is made up of 11 amino acids. The ends were cut back, 2 bases at V and 8 bases at J, with 9 bases in the middle. Germline loops: CDR1 GTSNPN, CDR2 SVGIG (reference sequence). The CDR3 sequence: CAWSKGREAFF. The CDR3 coding sequence is TGTGCCTGGAGTAAGGGCAGGGAAGCTTTCTTT.

This chain joins TRBV2 and TRBJ2-5; D is possibly TRBD2 (5 bases). From germline, CDR1 is SNHLY and CDR2 FYNNEI. CDR3 length: 18 amino acids. With 0 bases removed from V and 2 bases from J, the gap between germline ends came to 19 bases. CDR3 amino acids: CASSEAIALSPKQETQYF. The CDR3 DNA follows: TGTGCCAGCAGTGAAGCGATAGCGCTTTCGCCTAAACAAGAGACCCAGTACTTC. Looking up the rest from reference TRBV2 and TRBJ2-5 gives the full variable domain: EPEVTQTPSHQVTQMGQEVILRCVPISNHLYFYWYRQILGQKVEFLVSFYNNEISEKSEIFDDQFSVERPDGSNFTLKIRSTKLEDSAMYFCASSEAIALSPKQETQYFGPGTRLLVL.

This chain connects TRBV30 to TRBJ1-2; no clear D. Germline CDR1 reads GTSNPN; CDR2 reads SVGIG (reference sequence). The V end lost 2 bases, the J end lost 5 bases, and 9 bases lay between the germline ends. This CDR3 region has 12 residues. In DNA, the CDR3 is TGTGCCTGGAGTCTGCGGGGATATGGCTACACCTTC. Protein product: CAWSLRGYGYTF.

This chain uses TRBV7-3 with TRBJ2-2; no clear D. The CDR3 totals 13 residues. V dropped 1 base and J dropped 6 bases, with 6 bases sitting between them. Germline loops: CDR1 SGHTA, CDR2 FQGTGA. The DNA for the CDR3 is TGTGCCAGCAGCTTAAATTCAGCCGGGGAGCTGTTTTTT. Its translation is CASSLNSAGELFF.

The V and J genes are TRBV6-1 and TRBJ1-1, with 7 bases matching TRBD1. Germline V gene lookup returns CDR1 MNHNS and CDR2 SASEGT. The CDR3 runs 15 residues. With V trimmed by 0 bases and J by 7 bases, 8 bases remained unmatched. DNA for the CDR3: TGTGCCAGCAGTGAAGCTTACCGGGACAGTGGTGAAGCTTTCTTT. Translation: CASSEAYRDSGEAFF.

The rearrangement uses TRBV30 and TRBJ1-4; D is undetermined. V was trimmed by 2 bases and J by 4 bases, leaving 17 bases between them. This CDR3 region has 16 residues. Germline V gene sequence: CDR1 GTSNPN, CDR2 SVGIG (reference sequence). This chain's CDR3 is CAWSPLQANVNEKLFF. The CDR3 DNA reads as TGTGCCTGGAGTCCCCTCCAGGCTAATGTTAATGAAAAACTGTTTTTT. The full variable domain, completed using reference TRBV30 and TRBJ1-4, is SQTIHQWPATLVQPVGSPLSLECTVEGTSNPNLYWYRQAAGRGLQLLFYSVGIGQISSEVPQNLSASRPQDRQFILSSKKLLLSDSGFYLCAWSPLQANVNEKLFFGSGTQLSVL.

V is TRBV7-2 and J is TRBJ2-7, with 10 bases matching TRBD2. The length of the CDR3 is 15 residues. V was clipped by 5 bases and J by 2 bases; unmatched bases: 6. Germline-derived CDR1 and CDR2 are SGHTA and FQGNSA. The CDR3 bases are TGTGCCAGCAGCCCTACTAGCGGGGACACCTACGAGCAGTACTTC. It yields the protein CASSPTSGDTYEQYF.

By frequency in the sample, this clone is large. The chain links TRBV4-2 to TRBJ2-1; D may correspond to TRBD1 or TRBD2 (6 bases each). Germline V CDR1 and CDR2: LGHNA, YNFKEQ. The CDR3 runs 16 residues. V was shortened by 0 bases and J by 8 bases, with 17 bases between the two germline ends. The CDR3 is CASSQDYGLRGDEQFF. The CDR3 nucleotides read TGTGCCAGCAGCCAAGATTACGGCCTAAGGGGGGATGAGCAGTTCTTC.

The chain has TRBV4-1 and TRBJ2-7, with D possibly being TRBD1 (6 bases). This CDR3 comprises 14 residues. The germline CDR1 and CDR2 sequences are MGHRA and YSYEKL. The V and J ends lost 3 bases and 3 bases respectively, with 12 bases between them. The CDR3 region is CASSHPTGGYEQYF. The CDR3 coding sequence is TGCGCCAGCAGCCACCCGACAGGAGGCTACGAGCAGTACTTC.

V gene TRBV6-5 combines with J gene TRBJ1-3; D unresolved. Between the trimmed V and J ends, which lost 6 bases and 0 bases, there was a span of 9 bases. The CDR3 runs 14 residues. CDR1 is MNHEY and CDR2 is SVGAGI in the germline V gene. The CDR3 sequence is CASRRSYSGNTIYF. The CDR3 DNA reads TGTGCCAGCAGGCGATCGTACTCTGGAAACACCATATATTTT.

The chain links TRBV4-2 to TRBJ2-7; D unresolved. V lost 1 base to trimming and J lost 3 bases, with 7 bases between them. This CDR3 has 13 residues. Germline loops: CDR1 LGHNA, CDR2 YNFKEQ. CDR3 coding DNA: TGTGCCAGCAGCCAAGGTCAGGACTACGAGCAGTACTTC. Amino acids: CASSQGQDYEQYF.